Below, one T cell receptor beta chain is given with its context. Antigen: not known. The sample comes from a study of T cell repertoires in cytomegalovirus infection. Study details: Public TCR beta signatures were indicative of both CMV infection and a matching HLA type.

General study findings and limits: Cumulative public TCR beta family frequency identified carriers of CMV plus the relevant HLA.

The CDR3 length is 17 residues. Germline CDR1 reads MNHEY; CDR2 reads SVGEGT. In TCRdb, the reads were re-called with MiXCR into one record per CDR3 protein. The table includes 250,000 to 400,000 distinct CDR3 sequences, roughly 25% detected once. The source material was cultured PBMCs, sampled from culture after CMV antigen stimulation. The rearrangement uses TRBV6-2 or TRBV6-3 and TRBJ2-7; tentatively, D is TRBD2 (6 bases). The sequence came from a human donor in good health (CMV status not recorded). Some clones in this sample may be carry-over from other donors' samples. The CDR3 sequence is CVSSYSIGGTESYEQYV. The CDR3, as DNA: TGTGTCAGCAGTTACTCGATTGGCGGGACCGAATCCTACGAGCAGTACGTC.